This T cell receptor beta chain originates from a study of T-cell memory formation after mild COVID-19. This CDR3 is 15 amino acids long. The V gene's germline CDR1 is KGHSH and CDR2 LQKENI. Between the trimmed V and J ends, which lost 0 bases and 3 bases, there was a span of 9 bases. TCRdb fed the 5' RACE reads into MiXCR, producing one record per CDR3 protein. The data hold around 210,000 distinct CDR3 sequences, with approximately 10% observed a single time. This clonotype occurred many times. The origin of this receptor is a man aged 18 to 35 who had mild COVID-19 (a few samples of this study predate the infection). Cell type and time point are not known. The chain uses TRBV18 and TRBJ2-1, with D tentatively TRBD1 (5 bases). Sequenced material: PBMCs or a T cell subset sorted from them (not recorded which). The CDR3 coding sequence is TGTGCCAGCTCACCACCGTCAGGGTACTACAATGAGCAGTTCTTC. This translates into CASSPPSGYYNEQFF.